A selection of T cell receptor beta chains follows, all from one sample in a study of metastatic and nonmetastatic thyroid tumors. MiXCR re-clonotyped the PCR reads for TCRdb. The repertoire consists of under 20,000 clones, with less than 35% occurring once and the leading ten covering roughly an eighth. Sequenced input: tumor tissue. The receptors were sampled from a female donor with papillary thyroid cancer or a benign thyroid nodule (not recorded which). Some clones in this sample may be carry-over from other donors' samples. The CDR3 runs from the conserved cysteine through the conserved F or W. The D gene is left open where the match is weak. The size field is filled for only some rows; it gives once, few, many or a size class.

d_gene,j_gene,v_gene,abundance,CDR3aa,CDR3nt
-,TRBJ1-2,TRBV27,few,CASSLGTTGNYGYTF,TGTGCCAGCAGTTTAGGAACAACAGGGAACTATGGCTACACCTTC
TRBD1,TRBJ2-3,TRBV27,-,CASSPRTGWPDTQYF,TGTGCCAGCAGTCCGCGGACAGGGTGGCCAGATACGCAGTATTTT
-,TRBJ2-7,TRBV6-2/TRBV6-3,medium-sized,CASSYFTAPYEQYF,TGTGCCAGCAGTTACTTTACAGCACCTTACGAGCAGTACTTC
-,TRBJ2-1,TRBV20-1,-,CSAREGLQVNEQFF,TGCAGTGCTAGGGAAGGACTCCAAGTCAATGAGCAGTTCTTC
TRBD1,TRBJ1-3,TRBV12-3/TRBV12-4,-,CASRGQGASGNTIYF,TGTGCCAGCAGGGGACAGGGGGCCTCTGGAAACACCATATATTTT
TRBD2,TRBJ2-1,TRBV27,-,CASSLSVGTSGSGEQFF,TGTGCCAGCAGTTTATCGGTGGGGACTAGCGGGAGTGGTGAGCAGTTCTTC
TRBD1,TRBJ1-1,TRBV6-1,-,CASNPTTGTGGTEAFF,TGTGCCAGCAACCCCACTACCGGGACAGGGGGGACTGAAGCTTTCTTT
-,TRBJ2-6,TRBV27,-,CASSLLSPGANVLTF,TGTGCCAGCAGTTTATTATCCCCTGGGGCCAACGTCCTGACTTTC
-,TRBJ1-1,TRBV5-1,-,CASSFRGNTEAFF,TGCGCCAGCAGCTTTCGGGGGAACACTGAAGCTTTCTTT
-,TRBJ2-5,TRBV20-1,-,CSARKRQETQYF,TGCAGTGCTAGAAAGCGGCAAGAGACCCAGTACTTC
-,TRBJ2-1,TRBV30,many,CAWSPLGRFNEQFF,TGTGCCTGGAGTCCCCTGGGGAGGTTCAATGAGCAGTTCTTC
-,TRBJ2-7,TRBV20-1,many,CSASPASYEQYF,TGCAGTGCTAGCCCAGCCTCCTACGAGCAGTACTTC
-,TRBJ1-1,TRBV19,few,CASTRQNMNTEAFF,TGTGCCAGTACCAGACAGAACATGAACACTGAAGCTTTCTTT
TRBD1,TRBJ2-2,TRBV11-3,-,CASMTGWSELFF,TGTGCCAGCATGACAGGGTGGAGTGAGCTGTTTTTT